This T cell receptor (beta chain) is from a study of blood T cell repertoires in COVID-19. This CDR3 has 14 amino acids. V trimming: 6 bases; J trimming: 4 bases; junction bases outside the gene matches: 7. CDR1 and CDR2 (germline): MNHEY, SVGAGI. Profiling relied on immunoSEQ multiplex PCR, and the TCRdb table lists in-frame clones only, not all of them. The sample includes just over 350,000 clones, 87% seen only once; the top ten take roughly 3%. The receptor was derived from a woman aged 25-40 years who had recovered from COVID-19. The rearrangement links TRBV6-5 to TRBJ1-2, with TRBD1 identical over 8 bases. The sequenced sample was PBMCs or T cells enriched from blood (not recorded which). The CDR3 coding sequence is TGTGCCAGCAGCAAAACCGGGACAGGCTATGGCTACACCTTC. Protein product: CASSKTGTGYGYTF.